This T cell receptor beta chain was captured in a study of blood T cell repertoires in COVID-19. Across the whole study: The origin of the acute and convalescent COVID-19 samples was the United States, Italy and Spain. PBMCs, B-cell-depleted T cells, or T cells provided the cDNA or gDNA that made up the material.

CDR1 and CDR2 (germline): MDHEN, SYDVKM. The CDR3 totals 16 residues. V lost 1 base and J lost 0, with 9 bases in between. In the original analysis: For nucleated cells, counts were estimated from reference gene primer amplification. TCRdb's table, derived via immunoSEQ multiplex PCR, lists solely in-frame clones and lacks some. Clonal size and the V and J genes are those of that table, whereas D and trimming came from the DNA. The sample shows some 100,000 clones, about 81% of them seen only once. The source of this sequence is a human donor in a cohort sampled during active COVID-19. Sequenced input: peripheral blood. The rearrangement uses TRBV28 and TRBJ2-2; tentative D call: TRBD1 (5 bases). This CDR3 is CASSLSGFTNTGELFF. In nucleotides, the CDR3 is TGTGCCAGCAGTTTATCAGGGTTCACGAACACCGGGGAGCTGTTTTTT.